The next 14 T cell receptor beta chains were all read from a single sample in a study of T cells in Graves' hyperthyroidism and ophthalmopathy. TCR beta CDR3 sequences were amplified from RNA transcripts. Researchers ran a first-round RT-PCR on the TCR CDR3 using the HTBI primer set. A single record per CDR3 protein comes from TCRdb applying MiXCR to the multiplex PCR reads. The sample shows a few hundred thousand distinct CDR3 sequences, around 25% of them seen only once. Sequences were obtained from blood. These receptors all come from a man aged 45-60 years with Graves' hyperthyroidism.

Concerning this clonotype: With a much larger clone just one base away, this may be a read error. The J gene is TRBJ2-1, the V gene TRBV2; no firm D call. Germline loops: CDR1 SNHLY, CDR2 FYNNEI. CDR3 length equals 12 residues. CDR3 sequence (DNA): TGTGTCAGCAGTGAAGTCGGGCCAAAGCAGTTCTTC. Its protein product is CVSSEVGPKQFF.

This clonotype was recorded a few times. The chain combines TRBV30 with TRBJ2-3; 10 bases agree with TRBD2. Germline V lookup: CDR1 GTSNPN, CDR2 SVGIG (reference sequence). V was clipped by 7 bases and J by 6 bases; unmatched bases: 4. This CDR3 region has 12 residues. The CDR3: CALTSGSDTQYF. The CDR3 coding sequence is TGTGCCTTGACTAGCGGGTCGGATACGCAGTATTTT.

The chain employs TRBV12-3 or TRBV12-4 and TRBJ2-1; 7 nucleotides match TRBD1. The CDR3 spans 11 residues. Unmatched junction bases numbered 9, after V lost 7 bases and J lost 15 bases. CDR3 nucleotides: TGTGCCAGCATTCGGGACAGTCGGCCGTTCTTC. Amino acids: CASIRDSRPFF.

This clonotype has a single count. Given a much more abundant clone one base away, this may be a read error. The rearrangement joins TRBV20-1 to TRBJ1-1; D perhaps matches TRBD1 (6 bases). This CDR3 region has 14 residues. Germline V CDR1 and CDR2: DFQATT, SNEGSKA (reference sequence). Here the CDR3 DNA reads TGCAGTGCTAGAAGGGGGGGTCAGAACACTGAAACTTTCTTT. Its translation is CSARRGGQNTETFF.

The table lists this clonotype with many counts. CDR3 bases: TGTGCCAGCAGTTACTCGATTAACCTAGCCTACGAGCAGTACTTC. Translation: CASSYSINLAYEQYF. V gene TRBV6-2 or TRBV6-3 combines with J gene TRBJ2-7; D unresolved. V was clipped by 0 bases and J by 2 bases, with 11 bases between them. CDR1 is MNHEY, CDR2 SVGEGT, per germline. CDR3 length equals 15 residues.

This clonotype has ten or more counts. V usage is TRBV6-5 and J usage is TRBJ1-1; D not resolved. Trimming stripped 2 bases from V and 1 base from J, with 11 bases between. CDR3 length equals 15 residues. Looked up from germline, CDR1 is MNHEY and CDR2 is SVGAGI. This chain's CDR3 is CASSYLRVANTEAFF. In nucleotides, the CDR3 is TGTGCCAGCAGTTACCTCCGAGTGGCGAACACTGAAGCTTTCTTT.

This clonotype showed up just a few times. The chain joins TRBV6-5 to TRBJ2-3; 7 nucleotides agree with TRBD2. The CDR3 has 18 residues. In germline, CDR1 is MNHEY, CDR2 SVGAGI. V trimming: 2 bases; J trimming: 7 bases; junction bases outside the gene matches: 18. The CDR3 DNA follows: TGTGCCAGCAGTTACGCGGGCCCCGGAGCGGGATTTTCAAATACGCAGTATTTT. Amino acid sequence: CASSYAGPGAGFSNTQYF.

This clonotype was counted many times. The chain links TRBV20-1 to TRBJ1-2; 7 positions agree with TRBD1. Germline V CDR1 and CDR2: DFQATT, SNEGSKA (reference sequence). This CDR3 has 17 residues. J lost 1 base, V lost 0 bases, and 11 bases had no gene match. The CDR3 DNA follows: TGCAGTGCTAGAGATCGGGGACAGCACACATTTAACTATGGCTACACCTTC. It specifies CSARDRGQHTFNYGYTF.

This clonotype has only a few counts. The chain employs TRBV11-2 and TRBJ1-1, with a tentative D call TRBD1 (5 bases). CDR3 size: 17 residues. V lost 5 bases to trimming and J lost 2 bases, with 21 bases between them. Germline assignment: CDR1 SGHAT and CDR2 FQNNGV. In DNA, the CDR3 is TGTGCCAGCAGCAACGGTCTCGGGGGGACCCTAAACACTGAAGCTTTCTTT. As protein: CASSNGLGGTLNTEAFF.

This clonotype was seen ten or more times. For the CDR3, the DNA is TGCAGTGCTAGAGATCACCAGCGGACCTACAATGAGCAGTTCTTC. Residues: CSARDHQRTYNEQFF. V is TRBV20-1 and J is TRBJ2-1; D is perhaps TRBD2 (5 bases). The V and J ends lost 0 bases and 2 bases respectively, with 11 bases between them. The CDR3 has 15 residues. Germline CDR1 DFQATT, CDR2 SNEGSKA (reference sequence).

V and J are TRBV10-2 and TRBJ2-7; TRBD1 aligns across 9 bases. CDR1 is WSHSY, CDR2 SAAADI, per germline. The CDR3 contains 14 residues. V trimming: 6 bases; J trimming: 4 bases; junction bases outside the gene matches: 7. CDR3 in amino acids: CASRTNRGLYEQYF. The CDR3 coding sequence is TGCGCCAGCAGAACGAACAGGGGGCTTTACGAGCAGTACTTC.

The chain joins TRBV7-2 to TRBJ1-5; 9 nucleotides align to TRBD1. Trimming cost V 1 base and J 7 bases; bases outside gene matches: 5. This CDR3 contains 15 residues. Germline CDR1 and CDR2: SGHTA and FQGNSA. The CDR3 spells CASSLVGTGPQPQHF. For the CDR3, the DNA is TGTGCCAGCAGCTTAGTCGGGACAGGGCCCCAGCCCCAGCATTTT.

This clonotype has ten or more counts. CDR3 DNA sequence: TGTGCCAGCAGTTTGGGACAGGACTACGAGCAGTACTTC. This sequence encodes CASSLGQDYEQYF. The chain has TRBV27 and TRBJ2-7; TRBD1 matches 8 bases. The V segment lost 3 bases and the J segment 3 bases; nucleotides outside the gene matches: 1. In germline, CDR1 is MNHEY, CDR2 SMNVEV (reference sequence). CDR3 length: 13 amino acids.

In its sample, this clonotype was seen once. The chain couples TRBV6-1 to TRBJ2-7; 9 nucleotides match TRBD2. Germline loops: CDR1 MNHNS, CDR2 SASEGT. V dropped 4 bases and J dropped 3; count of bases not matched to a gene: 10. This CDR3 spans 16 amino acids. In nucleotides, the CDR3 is TGTGCCAGCAGTGCGCGACTAGCGGAGGGGAGCTACGAGCAGTACTTC. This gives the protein CASSARLAEGSYEQYF.